Presented here are 3 T cell receptor beta chains from one specimen sequenced in a study of beta chain features in type 1 diabetes. No antigen is known for these receptors. Expressed TCRB transcripts were sequenced, since all the RNA that had been isolated was reverse transcribed. Here immunoSEQ multiplex PCR was the method, and the copy in TCRdb shows in-frame clones only, minus some. The sample shows roughly 330,000 clones, less than 15% of them seen only once. The study's findings and limits: Type 1 diabetes patients showed a moderate but significant shortening of TCRB CDR3s in all four CD4+ subsets.

The source material was naive CD4+ T cells from blood. The source is a young woman with type 1 diabetes.

This clone was counted many times. Compared with germline, one end of the junction differs, possibly owing to a read error. The chain couples TRBV4-3 to TRBJ2-1, with 14 positions matching TRBD2. Germline V gene sequence: CDR1 LGHNA, CDR2 YSLEER. This CDR3 contains 14 residues. In DNA form, the CDR3 reads TGCGCCAGCAGCCCCGGACTAGCGGGAGGCCGGTGCGTCTTC. Translating it yields CASSPGLAGGRCVF.

This clone was seen a handful of times. The J gene is TRBJ2-3, the V gene TRBV5-1; 13 nucleotides agree with TRBD2. CDR1 SGHRS and CDR2 YFSETQ come from the germline V gene. The length of the CDR3 is 16 residues. V shed 4 bases, J shed 9 bases, and the junction held 11 bases outside the gene matches. The CDR3 reads CASSPAGLAGSQTQYF. The DNA of the CDR3 is TGCGCCAGCAGCCCGGCGGGACTAGCGGGGAGCCAGACGCAGTATTTT.

The sample holds a few counts of this clone. The chain combines TRBV30 with TRBJ1-4; D gene uncertain. Germline CDR1 reads GTSNPN; CDR2 reads SVGIG (reference sequence). Trimming shortened V by 0 bases and J by 8 bases, and 10 bases separated the two germline ends. The CDR3 spans 13 residues. The CDR3 sequence: CAWSVYGHEKLFF. CDR3 bases: TGTGCCTGGAGTGTATATGGGCACGAAAAACTGTTTTTT.